Here is one T cell receptor (beta chain) with its context. Its antigen is still unknown. This record comes from a study of shared clonotypes between healthy human individuals. Overall study results and limits: Sampling involved blood alone; tissue repertoires likely differ.

In germline, CDR1 is LGHNA, CDR2 YSLEER. Deletions cut 5 bases from V and 0 bases from J, with 11 bases between. The CDR3 spans 15 residues. Cells designated naive CD8 were CD45RO-negative and were positively selected for CCR7, with terminally differentiated effector memory CD45RA+ cells excluded. There were only Caucasian adults among the donors, and all lived in Nashville, Tennessee. The table came from immunoSEQ multiplex PCR; TCRdb's copy has only in-frame clones and leaves some out. The sample has around 1.9 million clones; just over 90% are singletons. The receptor was derived from a man between 18 and 29 years old in good health. Some clones in this sample may be carry-over from other donors' samples. The genes are TRBV4-3 and TRBJ2-1; D tentatively fits TRBD1 or TRBD2 (5 bases each). What was sequenced was naive CD8+ T cells from PBMCs. The CDR3 spells CASSDWGSSYNEQFF. The DNA of the CDR3 is TGCGCCAGCAGCGACTGGGGGAGCTCCTACAATGAGCAGTTCTTC.